Listed below are T cell receptor beta chains from one sample, sequenced in a study of identical twins. From the 5' RACE reads, TCRdb called clonotypes with MiXCR, one entry per CDR3 protein. The repertoire holds 690,000 or so distinct CDR3 sequences, over 8.5% seen once, with 0.8% to 1% in the top ten. These data also featured in a second study, about yellow fever vaccine responses in identical twins.

The sequencing sample was made of PBMCs. These receptors were taken from a young woman in good health. Each CDR3 is given with its conserved first and last residue. The D gene is left open where the match is weak. Size is stated for part of the rows, as once, few or many counts, or as a class when the clone is expanded.

abundance: few
d_gene: NA
j_gene: TRBJ2-1
v_gene: TRBV5-5
CDR3nt: TGTGCCAGCAGCCCCCACGATAGGTTCTACAATGAGCAGTTCTTC
CDR3aa: CASSPHDRFYNEQFF

abundance: NA
d_gene: NA
j_gene: TRBJ2-1
v_gene: TRBV5-1
CDR3nt: TGCGCCAGCAGCCACGGGGGGCTGAGCTCCTACAATGAGCAGTTCTTC
CDR3aa: CASSHGGLSSYNEQFF

abundance: NA
d_gene: NA
j_gene: TRBJ2-7
v_gene: TRBV7-2
CDR3nt: TGTGCCAGCAGCTTAAGGGACGCCACTTCCTACGAGCAGTACTTC
CDR3aa: CASSLRDATSYEQYF

abundance: NA
d_gene: TRBD2
j_gene: TRBJ2-1
v_gene: TRBV9
CDR3nt: TGTGCCAGCAGCGCCCGGCTGACTAGCGGGACCGATGAGCAGTTCTTC
CDR3aa: CASSARLTSGTDEQFF

abundance: NA
d_gene: TRBD2
j_gene: TRBJ2-3
v_gene: TRBV4-1
CDR3nt: TGCGCCAGCAGCCAAGACCCAACTCAGCGGGGGAGCACAGATACGCAGTATTTT
CDR3aa: CASSQDPTQRGSTDTQYF

abundance: few
d_gene: TRBD2
j_gene: TRBJ2-7
v_gene: TRBV6-1
CDR3nt: TGTGCCAGCCGCCATCTAGCGGGGGGATCCGAGCAGTACTTC
CDR3aa: CASRHLAGGSEQYF

abundance: few
d_gene: NA
j_gene: TRBJ1-5
v_gene: TRBV2
CDR3nt: TGTGCCAGCAGTGAATCCAAAACTATGCATAGCAATCAGCCCCAGCATTTT
CDR3aa: CASSESKTMHSNQPQHF

abundance: NA
d_gene: TRBD1
j_gene: TRBJ2-3
v_gene: TRBV27
CDR3nt: TGTGCCAGCAGTACCGGGACAGGGGAAGGGACAGATACGCAGTATTTT
CDR3aa: CASSTGTGEGTDTQYF

abundance: few
d_gene: NA
j_gene: TRBJ2-7
v_gene: TRBV6-1
CDR3nt: TGTGCCAGCACCTCAATCTACGAGCAGTACTTC
CDR3aa: CASTSIYEQYF

abundance: few
d_gene: NA
j_gene: TRBJ2-7
v_gene: TRBV7-8
CDR3nt: TGTGCCAGCAGCCAAAGCCCCTACAGGGCCCCCTACGAGCAGTACTTC
CDR3aa: CASSQSPYRAPYEQYF

abundance: few
d_gene: TRBD1
j_gene: TRBJ1-6
v_gene: TRBV15
CDR3nt: TGTGCCACCAGCAGAGGAACAGGGGTGTCCCTCCACTTT
CDR3aa: CATSRGTGVSLHF

abundance: few
d_gene: TRBD1
j_gene: TRBJ1-1
v_gene: TRBV6-1
CDR3nt: TGTGCCAGCAGTCAACGCCGCGGGACAGGGAACACTGAAGCTTTCTTT
CDR3aa: CASSQRRGTGNTEAFF

abundance: NA
d_gene: NA
j_gene: TRBJ2-3
v_gene: TRBV12-3/TRBV12-4
CDR3nt: TGTGCCAGCACCACTAGAGAGGGAACAGATACGCAGTATTTT
CDR3aa: CASTTREGTDTQYF

abundance: few
d_gene: NA
j_gene: TRBJ1-2
v_gene: TRBV3-1
CDR3nt: TGTGCCAGCAGCCAAGTCGGCAGACCAAACTATGGCTACACCTTC
CDR3aa: CASSQVGRPNYGYTF

abundance: NA
d_gene: NA
j_gene: TRBJ2-1
v_gene: TRBV4-3
CDR3nt: TGCGCCAGCAGCCCGTTACTAGCAGCTCCCTCCTACAATGAGCAGTTCTTC
CDR3aa: CASSPLLAAPSYNEQFF

abundance: NA
d_gene: NA
j_gene: TRBJ1-5
v_gene: TRBV20-1
CDR3nt: TGCAGTGCCGGGCCCCAGGGATTCCAGCCCCAGCATTTT
CDR3aa: CSAGPQGFQPQHF

abundance: few
d_gene: NA
j_gene: TRBJ1-1
v_gene: TRBV20-1
CDR3nt: TGCAGTGCTAGAGACCAGGGAGCAGGGGCTTTCTTT
CDR3aa: CSARDQGAGAFF

abundance: NA
d_gene: NA
j_gene: TRBJ2-7
v_gene: TRBV12-3/TRBV12-4
CDR3nt: TGTGCCAGCAGTTTAGCCATCTACGAGCAGTACTTC
CDR3aa: CASSLAIYEQYF

abundance: few
d_gene: TRBD2
j_gene: TRBJ2-1
v_gene: TRBV27
CDR3nt: TGTGCCAGCAGTTTGTGGGGACTAGCGGGAGGTTTAGACGACAATGAGCAGTTCTTC
CDR3aa: CASSLWGLAGGLDDNEQFF

abundance: many
d_gene: NA
j_gene: TRBJ2-1
v_gene: TRBV7-2
CDR3nt: TGTGCCAGCAGCTTATACCAGGGGGGACACAATGAGCAGTTCTTC
CDR3aa: CASSLYQGGHNEQFF

abundance: NA
d_gene: NA
j_gene: TRBJ2-2
v_gene: TRBV27
CDR3nt: TGTGCCAGCAGGCCTGGGGCGGATAGCACCGGGGAGCTGTTTTTT
CDR3aa: CASRPGADSTGELFF

abundance: many
d_gene: TRBD2
j_gene: TRBJ2-7
v_gene: TRBV4-3
CDR3nt: TGCGCCAGACCTTGGACTAGCGGGAAAAGCTCCTACGAGCAGTACTTC
CDR3aa: CARPWTSGKSSYEQYF

abundance: NA
d_gene: TRBD2
j_gene: TRBJ2-1
v_gene: TRBV7-2
CDR3nt: TGTGCCAGCAGCGCCGGGACTAGCGGGGGCCGGGGGTTCTTC
CDR3aa: CASSAGTSGGRGFF

abundance: few
d_gene: TRBD2
j_gene: TRBJ2-5
v_gene: TRBV20-1
CDR3nt: TGCAGTGCTCCAGGGACTAGTTCAGAGACCCAGTACTTC
CDR3aa: CSAPGTSSETQYF

abundance: many
d_gene: NA
j_gene: TRBJ2-1
v_gene: TRBV28
CDR3nt: TGTGCCAGCAGTTTATTTAGAGGAAATGAGCAGTTCTTC
CDR3aa: CASSLFRGNEQFF

abundance: few
d_gene: NA
j_gene: TRBJ2-1
v_gene: TRBV30
CDR3nt: TGTGCCTGGAGTGTACGGGGGAACTACAATGAGCAGTTCTTC
CDR3aa: CAWSVRGNYNEQFF

abundance: few
d_gene: NA
j_gene: TRBJ2-1
v_gene: TRBV4-2
CDR3nt: TGTGCCAGCACACAGAGTTCCCCCTACAATGAGCAGTTCTTC
CDR3aa: CASTQSSPYNEQFF

abundance: NA
d_gene: NA
j_gene: TRBJ2-5
v_gene: TRBV20-1
CDR3nt: TGCAGTGCTAGAGATATGGAGACCCAGTACTTC
CDR3aa: CSARDMETQYF

abundance: NA
d_gene: NA
j_gene: TRBJ1-1
v_gene: TRBV7-2
CDR3nt: TGTGCCAGCAGCTTAGCTTTGTTAACAGGGTTCATGAACACTGAAGCTTTCTTT
CDR3aa: CASSLALLTGFMNTEAFF

abundance: NA
d_gene: NA
j_gene: TRBJ2-1
v_gene: TRBV7-9
CDR3nt: TGTGCCAGCAGCTCCCAGGGTTTAGAGCAGTTCTTC
CDR3aa: CASSSQGLEQFF

abundance: NA
d_gene: TRBD2
j_gene: TRBJ2-7
v_gene: TRBV12-3/TRBV12-4
CDR3nt: TGTGCCAGCAGAAAGGGACTAGCGGAGAGCCACGAGCAGTACTTC
CDR3aa: CASRKGLAESHEQYF

abundance: NA
d_gene: NA
j_gene: TRBJ2-7
v_gene: TRBV5-1
CDR3nt: TGCGCCAGCAGCTGGACGACGGTCAGCTACGAGCAGTACTTC
CDR3aa: CASSWTTVSYEQYF

abundance: NA
d_gene: NA
j_gene: TRBJ2-5
v_gene: TRBV9
CDR3nt: TGTGCCAGCAGCGCCCGGGACGCAAAAGAGGAGACCCAGTACTTC
CDR3aa: CASSARDAKEETQYF

abundance: NA
d_gene: TRBD1
j_gene: TRBJ1-4
v_gene: TRBV7-2
CDR3nt: TGTGCCAGCAGCTCACAGGGGGCGCAGGGTGAAAAACTGTTTTTT
CDR3aa: CASSSQGAQGEKLFF

abundance: few
d_gene: NA
j_gene: TRBJ2-2
v_gene: TRBV11-2
CDR3nt: TGTGCCAGCAGCTTATGGATAGGAAACACCGGGGAGCTGTTTTTT
CDR3aa: CASSLWIGNTGELFF

abundance: NA
d_gene: NA
j_gene: TRBJ1-5
v_gene: TRBV6-2/TRBV6-3
CDR3nt: TGTGCCAGCACCGGACAGAGCCTCGGGCCCCAGCATTTT
CDR3aa: CASTGQSLGPQHF

abundance: few
d_gene: NA
j_gene: TRBJ2-7
v_gene: TRBV6-5
CDR3nt: TGTGCCAGCAGTTCAAATACCTACGAGCAGTACTTC
CDR3aa: CASSSNTYEQYF

abundance: many
d_gene: NA
j_gene: TRBJ1-2
v_gene: TRBV5-1
CDR3nt: TGCGCCAGCAGCTTTTCAGGCGACAAGAACTATGGCTACACCTTC
CDR3aa: CASSFSGDKNYGYTF

abundance: few
d_gene: NA
j_gene: TRBJ2-1
v_gene: TRBV24-1
CDR3nt: TGTGCCACCAGTGCCTCTCGGGGACCCTACAATGAGCAGTTCTTC
CDR3aa: CATSASRGPYNEQFF

abundance: NA
d_gene: NA
j_gene: TRBJ2-2
v_gene: TRBV4-1
CDR3nt: TGCGCCAGCAGCCAAGATCCTTCGGCCGGGGAGCTGTTTTTT
CDR3aa: CASSQDPSAGELFF

abundance: NA
d_gene: TRBD2
j_gene: TRBJ2-5
v_gene: TRBV15
CDR3nt: TGTGCCACCAGGGGGGGCCGAGCGGGGGACCAAGAGACCCAGTACTTC
CDR3aa: CATRGGRAGDQETQYF

abundance: few
d_gene: TRBD1
j_gene: TRBJ2-7
v_gene: TRBV7-6
CDR3nt: TGTGCCAGCAGCCCAGCACGGACAGGAGCCTACGAGCAGTACTTC
CDR3aa: CASSPARTGAYEQYF